One and the same sample provided the 10 T cell receptor beta chains below, sequenced in a study of cytomegalovirus exposure and HLA in healthy donors. Researchers ran the PCR with 60 Vbeta and 13 Jbeta primers. Sequencing was performed with immunoSEQ multiplex PCR; in TCRdb, only in-frame clones are kept and a portion is missing. Here the sample spans about 160,000 clones, approximately 81% being singletons. The specimen sequenced was PBMCs. The receptors derive from a woman aged 18-29 years in good health and CMV-seronegative.

This chain links TRBV9 with TRBJ2-3, with 14 bases fitting TRBD2. CDR1 is SGDLS, CDR2 YYNGEE, per germline. V trimming: 3 bases; J trimming: 7 bases; junction bases outside the gene matches: 7. The CDR3 consists of 16 residues. The CDR3, as DNA: TGTGCCAGCAGCGGAGGGGGACTAGCGGGAGAATATACGCAGTATTTT. This codes for CASSGGGLAGEYTQYF. The entire variable domain, with the rest obtained from reference TRBV9 and TRBJ2-3, is as follows: DSGVTQTPKHLITATGQRVTLRCSPRSGDLSVYWYQQSLDQGLQFLIQYYNGEERAKGNILERFSAQQFPDLHSELNLSSLELGDSALYFCASSGGGLAGEYTQYFGPGTRLTVL.

This clone was counted a few times. The chain carries TRBV2 and TRBJ2-3; weak D call: TRBD2 (5 bases). The ends were cut back, 4 bases at V and 1 base at J, with 15 bases in the middle. Germline V lookup: CDR1 SNHLY, CDR2 FYNNEI. This CDR3 has 16 amino acids. CDR3 nucleotide sequence: TGTGCCAGCAGTGTAGACGGCGCGGGTCGCACAGATACGCAGTATTTT. Protein sequence: CASSVDGAGRTDTQYF.

V usage is TRBV6-5 and J usage is TRBJ1-3, with TRBD1 identical over 8 bases. The V gene's germline CDR1 is MNHEY and CDR2 SVGAGI. CDR3 size: 15 residues. Trimming took 5 bases from V and 3 from J; bases not matched to a gene: 6. The CDR3 here is CASSADRGVGNTIYF. DNA of the CDR3: TGTGCCAGCAGTGCCGACAGGGGTGTTGGAAACACCATATATTTT.

The gene calls are TRBV5-1 and TRBJ2-1; TRBD2 matches at 12 bases. V shed 1 base and J 0 bases; nucleotides not matched to a gene: 2. Germline V gene sequence: CDR1 SGHRS, CDR2 YFSETQ. The CDR3 has 17 residues. CDR3 in DNA: TGCGCCAGCAGCTTGACTAGCGGGAGGTCCTCCTACAATGAGCAGTTCTTC. It yields the protein CASSLTSGRSSYNEQFF.

The chain links TRBV19 to TRBJ2-1; 10 nucleotides agree with TRBD1. The CDR3 has 14 residues. Losses at the gene ends were 4 bases for V and 8 bases for J; bases not matched to a gene: 5. Germline V CDR1 and CDR2: LNHDA, SQIVND (reference sequence). The CDR3 spells CASSRQGAEYEQFF. DNA for the CDR3: TGTGCCAGTAGTAGACAGGGGGCGGAATATGAGCAGTTCTTC. The full variable domain, its missing parts supplied by reference TRBV19 and TRBJ2-1, is DGGITQSPKYLFRKEGQNVTLSCEQNLNHDAMYWYRQDPGQGLRLIYYSQIVNDFQKGDIAEGYSVSREKKESFPLTVTSAQKNPTAFYLCASSRQGAEYEQFFGPGTRLTVL.

The rearrangement uses TRBV7-8 and TRBJ2-5; weak D call: TRBD2 (5 bases). The CDR3 spans 14 residues. Germline CDR1 and CDR2: SGHVS and FQNEAQ. V lost 3 bases and J lost 5, with 13 bases in between. The CDR3 bases are TGTGCCAGCAGCTTGAGGGCACACGGGGAGACCCAGTACTTC. It specifies CASSLRAHGETQYF.

The chain recombines TRBV19 with TRBJ1-5; perhaps TRBD1 as D (5 bases). CDR3 size: 15 residues. Germline loops: CDR1 LNHDA, CDR2 SQIVND (reference sequence). Trimming took 2 bases from V and 3 from J, leaving 11 bases between them. CDR3: CASSISREVNQPQHF. In DNA, the CDR3 is TGTGCCAGTAGTATATCCAGGGAGGTCAATCAGCCCCAGCATTTT. The complete variable domain, with remaining parts taken from reference TRBV19 and TRBJ1-5, reads DGGITQSPKYLFRKEGQNVTLSCEQNLNHDAMYWYRQDPGQGLRLIYYSQIVNDFQKGDIAEGYSVSREKKESFPLTVTSAQKNPTAFYLCASSISREVNQPQHFGDGTRLSIL.

This chain links TRBV13 with TRBJ1-1, with 9 positions matching TRBD1. J was trimmed by 6 bases and V by 3 bases; bases with no gene match: 14. The CDR3 is 17 amino acids. Germline V CDR1 and CDR2: PRHDT, FYEKMQ (reference sequence). The DNA of the CDR3 is TGTGCCAGCAGCTTCTTTGCCGGACAGGGGAATATCCCTGAAGCTTTCTTT. This translates into CASSFFAGQGNIPEAFF.

This clone occurred once. This chain joins TRBV29-1 and TRBJ1-5, with D maybe TRBD1 (6 bases). Per germline, CDR1 SQVTM and CDR2 ANQGSEA. This CDR3 comprises 13 residues. Between the trimmed V and J ends, which lost 4 bases and 3 bases, there was a span of 10 bases. The CDR3 reads CSVVTGYNQPQHF. The CDR3 DNA follows: TGCAGCGTTGTAACAGGGTACAATCAGCCCCAGCATTTT.

This clone was counted only a few times. The chain is built from TRBV6-5 and TRBJ1-2; weak D call: TRBD1 (5 bases). This CDR3 has 14 amino acids. V was cut by 4 bases and J by 4 bases, with 13 bases left in between. Looked up from germline, CDR1 is MNHEY and CDR2 is SVGAGI. CDR3 sequence reads: CASSLNAGIYGYTF. CDR3 bases: TGTGCCAGCAGTTTAAATGCAGGGATCTATGGCTACACCTTC.